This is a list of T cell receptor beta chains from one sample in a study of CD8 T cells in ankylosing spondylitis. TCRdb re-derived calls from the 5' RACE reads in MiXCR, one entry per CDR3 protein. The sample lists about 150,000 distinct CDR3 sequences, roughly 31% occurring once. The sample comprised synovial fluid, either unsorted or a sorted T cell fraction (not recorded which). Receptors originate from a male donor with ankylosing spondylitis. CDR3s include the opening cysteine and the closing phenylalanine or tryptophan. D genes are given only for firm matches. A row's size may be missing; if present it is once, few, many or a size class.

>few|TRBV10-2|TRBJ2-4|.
CASSEWGESAKNIQYF
TGCGCCAGCAGTGAGTGGGGCGAATCAGCCAAAAACATTCAGTACTTC
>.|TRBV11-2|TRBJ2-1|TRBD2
CASSLGAGDEQFF
TGTGCCAGCAGCTTAGGGGCGGGGGATGAGCAGTTCTTC
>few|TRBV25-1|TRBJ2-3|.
CASSDRFQGPTDTQYF
TGTGCCAGCAGTGATAGGTTTCAGGGTCCCACAGATACGCAGTATTTT
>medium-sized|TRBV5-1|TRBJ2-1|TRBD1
CASSLGDRTNNEQFF
TGCGCCAGCAGCTTGGGGGACAGGACAAACAATGAGCAGTTCTTC
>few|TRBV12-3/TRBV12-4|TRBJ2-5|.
CASSLRNPKQETQYF
TGTGCCAGCAGTTTAAGGAACCCAAAGCAAGAGACCCAGTACTTC
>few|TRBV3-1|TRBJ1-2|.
CASSKQGSGGYTF
TGTGCCAGCAGCAAACAGGGTTCCGGTGGCTACACCTTC
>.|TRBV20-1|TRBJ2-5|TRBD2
CSASSSGGHLGTQYF
TGCAGTGCTAGTTCTAGCGGGGGTCACCTGGGGACCCAGTACTTC
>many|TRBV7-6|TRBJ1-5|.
CASSPTLGAINQPQHF
TGTGCCAGCAGCCCCACGCTAGGGGCGATCAATCAGCCCCAGCATTTT
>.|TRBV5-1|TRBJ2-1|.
CASSLSAGPYNEQFF
TGCGCCAGCAGCTTGTCGGCGGGACCCTACAATGAGCAGTTCTTC
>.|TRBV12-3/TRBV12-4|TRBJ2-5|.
CASSTSFPGYGETQYF
TGTGCCAGCAGTACTAGCTTTCCCGGCTACGGGGAGACCCAGTACTTC
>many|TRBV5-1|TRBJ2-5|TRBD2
CASSLSRTSGQETQYF
TGCGCCAGCAGCTTGAGTAGGACTAGCGGACAAGAGACCCAGTACTTC
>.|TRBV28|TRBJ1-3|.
CASSSDTHFSGNTIYF
TGTGCCAGCAGTTCGGACACCCACTTCTCTGGAAACACCATATATTTT
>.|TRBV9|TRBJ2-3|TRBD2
CASSVAPRGGLSDTQYF
TGTGCCAGCAGCGTAGCCCCCCGGGGGGGCCTGTCAGATACGCAGTATTTT
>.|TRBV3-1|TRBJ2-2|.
CASSPGGPITGELFF
TGTGCCAGCAGCCCCGGGGGGCCTATCACCGGGGAGCTGTTTTTT
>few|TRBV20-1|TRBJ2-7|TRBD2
CSASSRNGGSGYEQYF
TGCAGTGCTAGTTCCCGTAACGGCGGGAGCGGATACGAGCAGTACTTC
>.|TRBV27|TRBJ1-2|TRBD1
CASSIQGAGYGYTF
TGTGCCAGCAGTATACAGGGGGCTGGTTATGGCTACACCTTC
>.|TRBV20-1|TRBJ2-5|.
CSARDQQGAGTQYF
TGCAGTGCTAGAGATCAACAGGGCGCCGGGACCCAGTACTTC
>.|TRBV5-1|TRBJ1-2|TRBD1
CASRRDRGSLSYTF
TGCGCCAGCCGCCGGGACAGGGGTTCTTTAAGCTACACCTTC
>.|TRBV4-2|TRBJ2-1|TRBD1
CASSQGTGNTEQFF
TGTGCCAGCAGCCAAGGGACAGGGAACACTGAGCAGTTCTTC
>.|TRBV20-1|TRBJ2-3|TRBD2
CSATLASTDTQYF
TGCAGTGCTACACTAGCGAGCACAGATACGCAGTATTTT
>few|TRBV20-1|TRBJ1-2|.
CSARDQGVGGYTF
TGCAGTGCTAGAGATCAGGGCGTTGGTGGCTACACCTTC
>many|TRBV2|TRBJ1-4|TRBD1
CASTRGQGGEKLFF
TGTGCCAGCACCCGGGGACAGGGAGGGGAAAAACTGTTTTTT
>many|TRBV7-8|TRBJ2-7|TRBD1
CASSLDRGRRYF
TGTGCCAGCAGCTTGGACAGGGGGCGGCGGTACTTC
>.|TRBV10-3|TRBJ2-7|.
CAISEPPYEQYF
TGTGCCATCAGTGAGCCCCCCTACGAGCAGTACTTC
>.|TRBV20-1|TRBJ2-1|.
CSAYTGDSYNEQFF
TGCAGTGCTTATACTGGCGACTCCTACAATGAGCAGTTCTTC
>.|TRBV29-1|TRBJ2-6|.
CSVASSGANVLTF
TGCAGCGTGGCCAGCTCTGGGGCCAACGTCCTGACTTTC
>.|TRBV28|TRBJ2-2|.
CATDKTWGEAGELFF
TGTGCCACCGATAAAACGTGGGGGGAAGCCGGGGAGCTGTTTTTT
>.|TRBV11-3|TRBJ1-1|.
CASSFPGSPTPEAFF
TGTGCCAGCAGCTTTCCGGGCAGTCCCACCCCTGAAGCTTTCTTT
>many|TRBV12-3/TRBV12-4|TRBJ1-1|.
CASSLAGRSTEAFF
TGTGCCAGCAGTTTAGCAGGGAGGAGCACTGAAGCTTTCTTT
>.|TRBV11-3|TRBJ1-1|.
CASSLSTVTEAFF
TGTGCCAGCAGCTTAAGCACAGTCACTGAAGCTTTCTTT
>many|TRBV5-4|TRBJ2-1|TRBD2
CASSFSGGSYNEQFF
TGTGCCAGCAGCTTTAGCGGGGGAAGCTACAATGAGCAGTTCTTC
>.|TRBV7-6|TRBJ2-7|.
CASSQAAYSYEQYF
TGTGCCAGCAGCCAAGCGGCCTACTCCTACGAGCAGTACTTC
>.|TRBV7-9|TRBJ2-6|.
CASSLSFSGANVLTF
TGTGCCAGCAGCTTAAGCTTCTCTGGGGCCAACGTCCTGACTTTC
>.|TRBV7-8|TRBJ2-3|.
CASSLGGAGGDTQYF
TGTGCCAGCAGCTTAGGGGGGGCTGGGGGAGATACGCAGTATTTT
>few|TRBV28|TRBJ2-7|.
CASRLSRGSTYEQYF
TGTGCCAGCAGACTGTCCAGGGGAAGTACCTACGAGCAGTACTTC
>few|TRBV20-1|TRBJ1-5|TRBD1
CSAREGTGVQPQHF
TGCAGTGCCCGAGAGGGGACAGGGGTTCAGCCCCAGCATTTT
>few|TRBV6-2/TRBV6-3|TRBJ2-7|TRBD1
CASTTTGLVFYEQYF
TGTGCCAGCACCACGACAGGGCTTGTTTTTTACGAGCAGTACTTC
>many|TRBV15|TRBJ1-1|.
CATSRQVNTEAFF
TGTGCCACCAGCAGACAGGTGAACACTGAAGCTTTCTTT
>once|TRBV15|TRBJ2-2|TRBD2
CATSVEAGANTGELFF
TGTGCCACCAGCGTCGAAGCGGGGGCGAACACCGGGGAGCTGTTTTTT
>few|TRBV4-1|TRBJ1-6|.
CASSQRWNSSPLHF
TGCGCCAGCAGCCAACGCTGGAACAGTTCACCCCTCCACTTT
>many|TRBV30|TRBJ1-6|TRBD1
CAWKATSGTGVSPLHF
TGTGCCTGGAAAGCAACATCCGGGACAGGGGTTTCACCCCTCCACTTT
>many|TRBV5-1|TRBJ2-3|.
CASSEFWGEYADTQYF
TGCGCCAGCAGCGAATTCTGGGGCGAGTATGCAGATACGCAGTATTTT
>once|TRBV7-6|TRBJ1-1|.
CASSLARGDTEAFF
TGTGCCAGCAGCTTGGCCCGGGGGGACACTGAAGCTTTCTTT
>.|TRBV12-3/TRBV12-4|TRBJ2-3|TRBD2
CASRQLAGGPGDTQYF
TGTGCCAGCAGACAACTAGCGGGCGGTCCGGGAGATACGCAGTATTTT
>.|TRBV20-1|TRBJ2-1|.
CSAKWYNEQFF
TGCAGTGCTAAATGGTACAATGAGCAGTTCTTC
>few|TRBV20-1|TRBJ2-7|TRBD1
CSATKSRDRTYEQYF
TGCAGTGCTACGAAAAGCCGGGACAGAACCTACGAGCAGTACTTC